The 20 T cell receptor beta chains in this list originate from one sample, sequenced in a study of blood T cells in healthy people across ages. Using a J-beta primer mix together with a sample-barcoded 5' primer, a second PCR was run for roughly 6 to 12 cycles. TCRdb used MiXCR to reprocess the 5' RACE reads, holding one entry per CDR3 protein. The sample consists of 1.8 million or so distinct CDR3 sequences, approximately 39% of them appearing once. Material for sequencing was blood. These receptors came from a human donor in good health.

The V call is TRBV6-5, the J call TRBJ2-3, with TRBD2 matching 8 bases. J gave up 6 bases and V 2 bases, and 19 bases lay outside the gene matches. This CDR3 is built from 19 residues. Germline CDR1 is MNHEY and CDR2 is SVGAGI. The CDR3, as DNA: TGTGCCAGCAGTTACGTGTTCGGAAGCGGGGGTACCGCAGTGGATACGCAGTATTTT. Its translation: CASSYVFGSGGTAVDTQYF.

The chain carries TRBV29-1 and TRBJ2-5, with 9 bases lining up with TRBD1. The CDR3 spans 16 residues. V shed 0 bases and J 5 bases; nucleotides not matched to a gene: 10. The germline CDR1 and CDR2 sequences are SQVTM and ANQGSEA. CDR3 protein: CSVEDRGQGRVETQYF. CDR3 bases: TGCAGCGTTGAAGATCGGGGACAGGGCCGGGTGGAGACCCAGTACTTC.

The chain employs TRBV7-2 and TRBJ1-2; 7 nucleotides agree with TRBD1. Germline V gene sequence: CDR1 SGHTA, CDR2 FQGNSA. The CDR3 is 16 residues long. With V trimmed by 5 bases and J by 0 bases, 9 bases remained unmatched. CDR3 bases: TGTGCCAGCAGCCTCCGCCGACAGGGTGCTAACTATGGCTACACCTTC. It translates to CASSLRRQGANYGYTF.

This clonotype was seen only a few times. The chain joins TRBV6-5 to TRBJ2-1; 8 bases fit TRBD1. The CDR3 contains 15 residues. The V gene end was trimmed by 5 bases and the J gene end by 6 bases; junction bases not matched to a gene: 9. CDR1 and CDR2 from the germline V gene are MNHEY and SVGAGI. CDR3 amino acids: CASSKPGQVGNEQFF. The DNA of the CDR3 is TGTGCCAGCAGTAAGCCGGGACAGGTTGGCAATGAGCAGTTCTTC.

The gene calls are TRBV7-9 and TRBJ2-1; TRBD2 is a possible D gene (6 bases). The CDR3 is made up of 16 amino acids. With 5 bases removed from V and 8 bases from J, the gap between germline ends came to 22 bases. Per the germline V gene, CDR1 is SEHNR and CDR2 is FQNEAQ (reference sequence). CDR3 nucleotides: TGTGCCAGCAGCGAAACCGGGACTGGCAATGCCGATGAGCAGTTCTTC. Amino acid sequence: CASSETGTGNADEQFF.

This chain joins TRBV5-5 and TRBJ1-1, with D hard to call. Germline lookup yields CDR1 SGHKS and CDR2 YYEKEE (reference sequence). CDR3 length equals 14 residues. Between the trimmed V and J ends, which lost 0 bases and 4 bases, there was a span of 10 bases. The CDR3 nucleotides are TGTGCCAGCAGCTTGGGTAAGCGTTTCACTGAAGCTTTCTTT. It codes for CASSLGKRFTEAFF.

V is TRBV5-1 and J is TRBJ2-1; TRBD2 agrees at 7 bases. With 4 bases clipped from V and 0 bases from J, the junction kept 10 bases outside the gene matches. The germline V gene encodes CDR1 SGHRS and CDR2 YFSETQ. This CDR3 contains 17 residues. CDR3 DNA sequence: TGCGCCAGCAGCGCTGGGAGGGGAGGCAGCTCCTACAATGAGCAGTTCTTC. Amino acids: CASSAGRGGSSYNEQFF.

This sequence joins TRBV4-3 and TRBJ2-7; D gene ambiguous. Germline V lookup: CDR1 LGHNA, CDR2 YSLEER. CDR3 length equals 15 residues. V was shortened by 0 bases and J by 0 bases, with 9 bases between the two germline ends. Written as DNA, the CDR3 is TGCGCCAGCAGCCAAGATGTCCGGGCCTCCTACGAGCAGTACTTC. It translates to CASSQDVRASYEQYF.

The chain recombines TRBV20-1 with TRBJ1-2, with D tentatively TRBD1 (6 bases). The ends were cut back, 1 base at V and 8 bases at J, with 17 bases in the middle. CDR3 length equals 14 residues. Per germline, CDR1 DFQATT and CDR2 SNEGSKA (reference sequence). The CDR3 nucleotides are TGCAGTGCTAGAGCCGACTTGGGGGGCATCGGCTACACCTTC. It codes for CSARADLGGIGYTF.

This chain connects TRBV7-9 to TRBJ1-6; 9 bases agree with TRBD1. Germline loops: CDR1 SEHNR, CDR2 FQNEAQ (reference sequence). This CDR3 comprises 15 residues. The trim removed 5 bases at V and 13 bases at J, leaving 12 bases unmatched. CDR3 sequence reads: CASSPRTGAKGPLHF. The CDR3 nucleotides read TGTGCCAGCAGCCCTAGGACAGGGGCGAAGGGTCCCCTCCACTTT.

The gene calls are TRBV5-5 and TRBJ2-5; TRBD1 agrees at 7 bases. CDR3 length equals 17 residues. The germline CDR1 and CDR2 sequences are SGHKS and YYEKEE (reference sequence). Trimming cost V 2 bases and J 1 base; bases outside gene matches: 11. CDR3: CASSLTGQPFLQETQYF. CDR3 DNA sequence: TGTGCCAGCAGCTTAACGGGACAGCCATTCCTCCAAGAGACCCAGTACTTC.

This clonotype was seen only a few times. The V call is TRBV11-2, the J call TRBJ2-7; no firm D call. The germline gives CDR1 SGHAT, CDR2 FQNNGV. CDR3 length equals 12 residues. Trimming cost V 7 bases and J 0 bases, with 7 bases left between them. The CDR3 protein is CASTPSSYEQYF. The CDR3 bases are TGTGCCAGCACACCCAGCTCCTACGAGCAGTACTTC.

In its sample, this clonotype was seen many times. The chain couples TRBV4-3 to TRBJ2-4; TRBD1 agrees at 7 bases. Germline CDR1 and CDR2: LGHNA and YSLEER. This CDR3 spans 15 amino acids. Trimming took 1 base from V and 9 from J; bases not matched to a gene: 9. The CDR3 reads CASSQGQAAGGIQYF. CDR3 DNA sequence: TGCGCCAGCAGCCAAGGGCAGGCAGCAGGGGGCATTCAGTACTTC.

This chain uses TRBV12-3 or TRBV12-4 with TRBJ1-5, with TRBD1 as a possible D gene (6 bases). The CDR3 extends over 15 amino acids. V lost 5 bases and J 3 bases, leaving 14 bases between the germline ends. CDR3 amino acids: CASSTDGQFNQPQHF. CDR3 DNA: TGTGCCAGCAGTACAGACGGACAGTTCAATCAGCCCCAGCATTTT.

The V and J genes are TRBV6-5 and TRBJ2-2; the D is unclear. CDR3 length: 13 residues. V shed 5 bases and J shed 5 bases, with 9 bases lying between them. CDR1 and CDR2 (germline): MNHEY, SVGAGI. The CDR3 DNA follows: TGTGCCAGCAGTCTACAGAAGACCGGGGAGCTGTTTTTT. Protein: CASSLQKTGELFF.

The CDR3 loop is CASPWGGGLMVNQPQHF. For the CDR3, the DNA is TGCGCCAGCCCCTGGGGCGGGGGGCTTATGGTCAATCAGCCCCAGCATTTT. The gene calls are TRBV5-1 and TRBJ1-5, with D maybe TRBD1 (6 bases). The ends were cut back, 7 bases at V and 3 bases at J, with 23 bases in the middle. This CDR3 has 17 amino acids. Germline CDR1 is SGHRS and CDR2 is YFSETQ.

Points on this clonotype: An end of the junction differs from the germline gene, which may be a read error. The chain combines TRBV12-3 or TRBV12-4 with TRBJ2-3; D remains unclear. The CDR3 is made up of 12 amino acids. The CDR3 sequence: CASSEFTDAQYF. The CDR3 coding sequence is TGTGCCAGCAGTGAATTTACAGATGCGCAGTATTTT.

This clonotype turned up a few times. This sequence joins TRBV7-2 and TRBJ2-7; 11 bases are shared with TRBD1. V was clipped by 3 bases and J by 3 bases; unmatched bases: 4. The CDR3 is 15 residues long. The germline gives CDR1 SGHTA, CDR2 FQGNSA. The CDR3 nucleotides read TGTGCCAGCAGCTTCGGGACAGGGGGTAACTACGAGCAGTACTTC. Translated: CASSFGTGGNYEQYF.

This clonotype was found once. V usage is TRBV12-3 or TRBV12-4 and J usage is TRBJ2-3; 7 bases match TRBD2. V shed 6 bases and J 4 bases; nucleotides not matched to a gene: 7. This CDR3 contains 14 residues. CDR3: CASSSFGGSDTQYF. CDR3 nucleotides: TGTGCCAGCAGCTCTTTCGGGGGGTCAGATACGCAGTATTTT.

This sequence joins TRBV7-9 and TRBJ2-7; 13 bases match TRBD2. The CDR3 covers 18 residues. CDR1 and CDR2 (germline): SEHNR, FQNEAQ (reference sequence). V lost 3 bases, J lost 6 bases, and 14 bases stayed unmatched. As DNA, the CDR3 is TGTGCCAGCAGCTTCGCCTTCTCAGGACTAGCGGGGGATCGCGAGCAGTACTTC. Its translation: CASSFAFSGLAGDREQYF.